This T cell receptor beta chain was recovered during a study of cytomegalovirus exposure and HLA in healthy donors. The V end lost 1 base, the J end lost 4 bases, and 12 bases lay between the germline ends. CDR1 is SGHTS, CDR2 YDEGEE, per germline. The CDR3 spans 15 residues. Study-level points and caveats: First-cohort TCR clusters tended to co-occur in the 120 or so validation repertoires, a later analysis found.

Produced via immunoSEQ multiplex PCR; TCRdb's table is partial and in-frame only. The repertoire holds about 64,000 clones, with roughly 95% as singletons. On this clone itself: Its matching antigen is unknown.

Sequencing was done on a sample of PBMCs. The receptor was derived from a woman aged 18 to 35 in good health and CMV-seropositive. The chain links TRBV5-8 to TRBJ1-5, with D maybe TRBD1 (6 bases). CDR3 in amino acids: CASSLRGIRNQPQHF. The CDR3 region has the DNA TGTGCCAGCAGCTTGAGGGGGATACGGAATCAGCCCCAGCATTTT.